The sample holds many counts of the clone carrying this TCR beta chain. The CDR3 is 12 amino acids. Trimming shortened V by 2 bases and J by 4 bases, and 6 bases separated the two germline ends. Looked up from germline, CDR1 is SNHLY and CDR2 is FYNNEI. This sample is drawn from a study of patients and donors after allogeneic stem cell transplantation. One entry per CDR3 protein, called by TCRdb with MiXCR from the RT-PCR reads. The sample carries more than 850,000 distinct CDR3 sequences, about a sixth recorded once. The receptor was isolated from a human donor who was either an allogeneic HSCT recipient or a stem cell or donor lymphocyte infusion donor (not recorded which). It is not recorded whose cells these are; they may come from a transplant donor. This chain connects TRBV2 to TRBJ2-7; D not resolved. Sequencing was carried out using blood, either unsorted or a sorted T cell fraction (not recorded which). CDR3: CASSESGYEQYF. Written as DNA, the CDR3 is TGTGCCAGCAGTGAATCGGGTTACGAGCAGTACTTC.